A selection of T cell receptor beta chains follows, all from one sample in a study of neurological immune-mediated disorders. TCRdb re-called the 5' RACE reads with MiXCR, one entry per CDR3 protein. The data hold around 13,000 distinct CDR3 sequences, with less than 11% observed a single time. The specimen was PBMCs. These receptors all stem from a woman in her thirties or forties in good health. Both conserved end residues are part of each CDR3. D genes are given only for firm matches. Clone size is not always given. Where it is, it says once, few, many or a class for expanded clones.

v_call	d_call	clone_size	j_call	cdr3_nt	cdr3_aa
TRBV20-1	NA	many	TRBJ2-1	TGCAGTGCTAGTAGACTCCACAAACTAGATGAGCAGTTCTTC	CSASRLHKLDEQFF
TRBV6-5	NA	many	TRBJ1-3	TGTGCCAGCAGTTACAGGGGTCTAAGCTCTGGAAACACCATATATTTT	CASSYRGLSSGNTIYF
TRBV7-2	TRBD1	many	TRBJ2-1	TGTGCCAGCAGCTTTTCGGGACAGGGTGCCGGGGAAGGGTTCTTC	CASSFSGQGAGEGFF
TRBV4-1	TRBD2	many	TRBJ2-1	TGCGCCAGCAGCCAAGATCCCGGGGGGGCCGTATATGAGCAGTTCTTC	CASSQDPGGAVYEQFF
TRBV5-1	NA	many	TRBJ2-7	TGCGCCAGCAGCTGGAGTCTCTCCGAAAACTACGAGCAGTACTTC	CASSWSLSENYEQYF
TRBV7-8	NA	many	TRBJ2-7	TGTGCCAGCAGCTTAGATTCGATTGGGTACGAGCAGTACTTC	CASSLDSIGYEQYF
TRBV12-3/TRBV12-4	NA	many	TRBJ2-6	TGTGCCAGCAGTCGGAGCTCTGGGGCCAACGTCCTGACTTTC	CASSRSSGANVLTF
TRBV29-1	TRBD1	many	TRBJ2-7	TGCAGCGTGGCACAGGGGTCCTACGAGCAGTACTTC	CSVAQGSYEQYF
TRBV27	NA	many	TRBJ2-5	TGTGCCAGCAGTTTATTGGCGGGGAGGCAAGAGACCCAGTACTTC	CASSLLAGRQETQYF
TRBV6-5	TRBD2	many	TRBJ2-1	TGTGCCAGCAGTTACTCGACTAGCGGGGGGGGTGAGCAGTTCTTC	CASSYSTSGGGEQFF
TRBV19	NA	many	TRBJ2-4	TGTGCCAGTATGGGTCTAAGGGCCGGCATTCAGTACTTC	CASMGLRAGIQYF
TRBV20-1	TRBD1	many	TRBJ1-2	TGCAGTGCCGGGACAGGGAGTGTGAACTATGGCTACACCTTC	CSAGTGSVNYGYTF
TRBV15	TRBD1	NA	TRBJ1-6	TGTGCCACCAGAGGGACAGGGGGAATTTCACCCCTCCACTTT	CATRGTGGISPLHF
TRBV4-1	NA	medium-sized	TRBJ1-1	TGCGCCAGCAGCCAAAGGGGGTTGGAGGAAGCTTTCTTT	CASSQRGLEEAFF
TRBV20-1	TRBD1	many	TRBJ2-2	TGCAGTGCTCAAACAGGGGACCGCACCGGGGAGCTGTTTTTT	CSAQTGDRTGELFF
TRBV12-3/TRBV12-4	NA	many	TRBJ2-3	TGTGCCAGCAGTTCTCCCCCGGGACACCCTCGGGATACGCAGTATTTT	CASSSPPGHPRDTQYF
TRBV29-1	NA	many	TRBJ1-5	TGCAGCGTTCAGCAGGGGAATCAGCCCCAGCATTTT	CSVQQGNQPQHF
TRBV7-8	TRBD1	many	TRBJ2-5	TGTGCCAGCAGACCCGGGACAGGGACCCAAGAGACCCAGTACTTC	CASRPGTGTQETQYF
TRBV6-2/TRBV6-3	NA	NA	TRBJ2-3	TGTGCCAGCAGTTACACGAGCAATGAGCAGTATTTT	CASSYTSNEQYF
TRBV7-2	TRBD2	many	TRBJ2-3	TGTGCCAGCAGCCTATATCAGGCGGGAGCGACAGATACGCAGTATTTT	CASSLYQAGATDTQYF
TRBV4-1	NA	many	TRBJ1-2	TGCGCCAGCAGCCAAGAGCGGTGGGGATATGGCTACACCTTC	CASSQERWGYGYTF
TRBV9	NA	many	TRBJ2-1	TGTGCCAGCAGCGTAGCAACGGGGGCCCCTGGGGATGAGCAGTTCTTC	CASSVATGAPGDEQFF
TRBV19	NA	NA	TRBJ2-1	TGTGCCAGTAGTATAACGACTATCAATGAGCAGTTCTTC	CASSITTINEQFF
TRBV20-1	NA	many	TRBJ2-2	TGCAGTGCTAAGTTAGAGGGCGGGGAGCTGTTTTTT	CSAKLEGGELFF
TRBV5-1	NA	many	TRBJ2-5	TGCGCCAGCAGCTTGAGTGTGGGTGAAAGCCAAGAGACCCAGTACTTC	CASSLSVGESQETQYF
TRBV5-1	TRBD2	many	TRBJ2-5	TGCGCCAGCAGCCGGGGCGGACTAGCAGTCCAAGAGACCCAGTACTTC	CASSRGGLAVQETQYF
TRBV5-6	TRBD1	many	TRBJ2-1	TGTGCCAGCAGCTACAGGGGTTATGGGATCTCCTACAATGAGCAGTTCTTC	CASSYRGYGISYNEQFF
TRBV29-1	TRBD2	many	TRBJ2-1	TGCAGCGTTGAAATAGCGGGGGCGGATTCCTCCTACAATGAGCAGTTCTTC	CSVEIAGADSSYNEQFF
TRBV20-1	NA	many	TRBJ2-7	TGCAGTGCTAGAGCGCGGAGTCTTTACGAGCAGTACTTC	CSARARSLYEQYF
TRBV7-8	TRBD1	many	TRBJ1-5	TGTGCCAGCAGCCTGGGACAGGGGGCTGGTCAGCCCCAGCATTTT	CASSLGQGAGQPQHF
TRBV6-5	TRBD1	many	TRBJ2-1	TGTGCCAGCAGTCCCCGACAGGGGTATATGTTCTTC	CASSPRQGYMFF
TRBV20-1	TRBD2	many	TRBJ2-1	TGCTCCTTATCCGGGACTAGCGGGACCCCGAGCTCCTACAATGAGCAGTTCTTC	CSLSGTSGTPSSYNEQFF
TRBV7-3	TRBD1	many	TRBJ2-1	TGTGCCAGCAGCTCGACAGGGACCTCCTACAATGAGCAGTTCTTC	CASSSTGTSYNEQFF
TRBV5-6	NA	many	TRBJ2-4	TGTGCCAGCAGCTTAGGTCGGGGGGCTCTAGCCAAAAACATTCAGTACTTC	CASSLGRGALAKNIQYF
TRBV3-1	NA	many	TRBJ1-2	TGTGCCAGCAGCCTCAGCGGGGGGGGCCTAGATGGCTACACCTTC	CASSLSGGGLDGYTF
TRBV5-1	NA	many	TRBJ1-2	TGCGCCAGCAGCTTGGGAACCTTGAGGGATGGCTACACCTTC	CASSLGTLRDGYTF
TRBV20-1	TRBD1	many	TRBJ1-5	TGCAGTGCTACCCGGACAGGGCAAATCAATCAGCCCCAGCATTTT	CSATRTGQINQPQHF
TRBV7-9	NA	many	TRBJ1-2	TGTGCCAGCAGCTTTGGCGGCCAAATCTATGGCTACACCTTC	CASSFGGQIYGYTF
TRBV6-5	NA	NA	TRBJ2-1	TGTGCCAGCAGCATGGAGGGGTATTACAATGAGCAGTTCTTC	CASSMEGYYNEQFF
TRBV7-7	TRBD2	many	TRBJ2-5	TGTGCCAGCAGCTTCGCGGGAGAAGAGACCCAGTACTTC	CASSFAGEETQYF
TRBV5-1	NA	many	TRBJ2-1	TGCGCCAGCAGCTTGCAACCGGGGGCAAATGAGCAGTTCTTC	CASSLQPGANEQFF